This T cell receptor (beta chain) emerged from a study of Ad26.COV2.S vaccination and SARS-CoV-2 variants. TCRdb's copy holds only in-frame clones and misses some; the assay was immunoSEQ multiplex PCR. The sample lists about 280,000 clones; approximately 87% were seen once. The CDR3 spans 13 residues. The V end was cut by 2 bases, the J end by 2 bases, with 6 bases between. CDR1 and CDR2 (germline): MNHEY, SVGAGI. The sample's treatment: approximately 18 received Ad26.COV2.S at low or high dose, single or two shots; roughly five received placebo; per-sample allocation not given. Day 63 after the first vaccine or placebo injection was the time point for sampling.

This receptor was taken from a person between 18 and 60 years old who received the Ad26.COV2.S COVID-19 vaccine or a placebo. V and J are TRBV6-5 and TRBJ1-1; D unresolved. The sample here was peripheral blood, taken in a trial of Ad26.COV2.S vaccine versus placebo. CDR3 sequence (DNA): TGTGCCAGCAGTTACCTGGACAACACTGAAGCTTTCTTT. Encoded protein: CASSYLDNTEAFF.